Sequencing of this T cell receptor beta chain was carried out in a study of T cells in Graves' hyperthyroidism and ophthalmopathy. TCR beta CDR3 regions were amplified from RNA. The HTBI primer set drove a first-round RT-PCR of the TCR CDR3. MiXCR, applied by TCRdb to the multiplex PCR reads, yields one record per CDR3 protein. Of around 610,000 distinct CDR3 sequences listed, about 14% were seen once; the top ten hold approximately 4.2%. Uncontrolled infection, other autoimmune disease, pregnancy or lactation disqualified patients from enrolment. CDR1 MNHNS and CDR2 SASEGT come from the germline V gene. The CDR3 sequence is 14 residues long. V was trimmed by 10 bases and J by 3 bases, leaving 19 bases between them.

The material sequenced was blood. This clonotype was sampled from a woman in her thirties or forties with Graves' ophthalmopathy. V and J are TRBV6-1 and TRBJ2-7, with D possibly TRBD1 on 6 matching bases. The CDR3 loop reads CATRGPGADYEQYF. DNA for the CDR3: TGTGCCACCAGAGGCCCAGGGGCAGACTACGAGCAGTACTTC.